Following are 5 T cell receptor beta chains from one sample sequenced in a study of blood T cell repertoires in COVID-19. Clones were read by immunoSEQ multiplex PCR, and TCRdb kept only the in-frame ones, dropping some. The sample carries approximately 81,000 clones, roughly four fifths recorded once. Input material: peripheral blood. The receptors here all came from a human donor in a cohort sampled during active COVID-19.

This clone showed up just a few times. The J gene is TRBJ2-7, the V gene TRBV6-2 or TRBV6-3; the match to TRBD2 covers 12 bases. V shed 0 bases, J shed 4 bases, and the junction held 4 bases outside the gene matches. Germline V gene sequence: CDR1 MNHEY, CDR2 SVGEGT. The CDR3 has 16 residues. CDR3: CASSYSTSGGKYEQYF. CDR3 in DNA: TGTGCCAGCAGTTACTCGACTAGCGGGGGTAAATACGAGCAGTACTTC.

The genes are TRBV5-1 and TRBJ2-7, with D possibly matching TRBD1 (6 bases). Deletions cut 0 bases from V and 9 bases from J, with 13 bases between. The CDR3 is made up of 13 amino acids. CDR1 is SGHRS, CDR2 YFSETQ, per germline. CDR3 loop: CASSLDNRAVQYF. As DNA, the CDR3 is TGCGCCAGCAGCTTGGACAACAGGGCCGTGCAGTACTTC.

J is TRBJ2-3 and V is TRBV7-3; possibly TRBD2 for D (6 bases). Germline V gene lookup returns CDR1 SGHTA and CDR2 FQGTGA. V was shortened by 5 bases and J by 0 bases, with 12 bases between the two germline ends. The CDR3 has 15 residues. The CDR3 coding sequence is TGTGCCAGCAGCCCACAGGCGGGGAGCACAGATACGCAGTATTTT. Residues: CASSPQAGSTDTQYF.

The chain carries TRBV5-8 and TRBJ1-1; 8 nucleotides align to TRBD1. CDR3 length: 16 amino acids. Trimming at V came to 0 bases and at J to 4 bases, leaving 8 bases not matched to a gene. Per germline, CDR1 SGHTS and CDR2 YDEGEE. CDR3 in DNA: TGTGCCAGCAGCTTGGGGCCAGGGGGCGGGTTCACTGAAGCTTTCTTT. Translated, it gives CASSLGPGGGFTEAFF.

This clone was observed a handful of times. CDR3 protein: CASRLVLKGTQYF. CDR3 DNA sequence: TGTGCCAGCAGACTAGTCCTTAAGGGTACGCAGTATTTT. The chain recombines TRBV2 with TRBJ2-3; D is perhaps TRBD2 (5 bases). With 6 bases removed from V and 8 bases from J, the gap between germline ends came to 15 bases. Germline loops: CDR1 SNHLY, CDR2 FYNNEI. This CDR3 is 13 amino acids long.